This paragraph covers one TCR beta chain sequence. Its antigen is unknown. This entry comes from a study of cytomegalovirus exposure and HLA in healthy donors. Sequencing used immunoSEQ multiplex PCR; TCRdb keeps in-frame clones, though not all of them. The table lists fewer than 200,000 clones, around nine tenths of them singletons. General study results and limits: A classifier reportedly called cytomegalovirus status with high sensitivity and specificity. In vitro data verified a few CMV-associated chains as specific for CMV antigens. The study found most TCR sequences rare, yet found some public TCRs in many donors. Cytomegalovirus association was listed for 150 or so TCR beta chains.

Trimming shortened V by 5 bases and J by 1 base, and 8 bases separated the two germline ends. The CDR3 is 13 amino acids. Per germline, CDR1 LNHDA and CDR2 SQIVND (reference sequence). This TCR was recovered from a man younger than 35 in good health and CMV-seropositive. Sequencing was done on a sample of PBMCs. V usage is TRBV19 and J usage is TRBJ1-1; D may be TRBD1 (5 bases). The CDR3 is CASSQGRNTEAFF. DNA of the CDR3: TGTGCCAGTAGTCAGGGAAGGAACACTGAAGCTTTCTTT.